These T cell receptor beta chains were read from a single sample in a study of blood T cell repertoires in COVID-19. Libraries were prepared by immunoSEQ multiplex PCR; TCRdb keeps only in-frame clonotypes and omits some of them. The sample lists around 100,000 clones, 84% seen once, with around a quarter in the top ten. Sequenced sample: peripheral blood. Every receptor here comes from a man in his 60s with acute or convalescent COVID-19. Each CDR3 is given with its conserved first and last residue. Fields, in order: D gene, J gene, V gene, CDR3 protein, CDR3 DNA. The D gene is left open where the match is weak.

. | TRBJ2-1 | TRBV7-9 | CASSFGERAGVIEQFF | TGTGCCAGCAGCTTCGGGGAGCGGGCCGGAGTGATTGAGCAGTTCTTC
TRBD1 | TRBJ1-2 | TRBV4-3 | CASSQGSGQGFGYTF | TGCGCCAGCAGCCAAGGTTCCGGACAGGGTTTTGGCTACACCTTC
TRBD1 | TRBJ2-1 | TRBV28 | CASGQVSSYNEQFF | TGTGCCAGCGGACAGGTTTCCTCCTACAATGAGCAGTTCTTC
TRBD1 | TRBJ1-3 | TRBV5-1 | CASSAADWTGGISAAGNTIYF | TGCGCCAGCAGCGCGGCAGATTGGACAGGGGGAATTTCGGCGGCTGGAAACACCATATATTTT
. | TRBJ2-3 | TRBV12-3/TRBV12-4 | CASTTDTQYF | TGTGCCAGCACTACAGATACGCAGTATTTT
. | TRBJ1-2 | TRBV28 | CAIRSWGTQYGYTF | TGTGCCATCCGAAGTTGGGGCACGCAATATGGCTACACCTTC
TRBD1 | TRBJ1-2 | TRBV28 | CASSTRQGYGYTF | TGTGCCAGCAGTACCCGACAGGGCTATGGCTACACCTTC
. | TRBJ2-1 | TRBV9 | CASSVVRGSYNEQFF | TGTGCCAGCAGCGTAGTGCGGGGATCCTACAATGAGCAGTTCTTC
. | TRBJ1-1 | TRBV18 | CASSPTEAGTEAFF | TGTGCCAGCTCCCCGACAGAGGCGGGAACTGAAGCTTTCTTT
. | TRBJ2-6 | TRBV5-1 | CASNPTGSSGANVLTF | TGCGCCAGCAACCCGACAGGCAGCTCTGGGGCCAACGTCCTGACTTTC
. | TRBJ1-3 | TRBV21-1 | CASSPLTGGGNTIYF | TGTGCCAGCAGCCCTCTGACGGGGGGGGGAAACACCATATATTTT
. | TRBJ1-2 | TRBV6-2/TRBV6-3 | CASSYTDTPLYGYTF | TGTGCCAGCAGTTACACGGACACGCCACTCTATGGCTACACCTTC
TRBD1 | TRBJ1-1 | TRBV18 | CASSPESGTDPFF | TGTGCCAGCTCACCAGAATCCGGGACAGATCCTTTCTTT
TRBD1 | TRBJ2-2 | TRBV29-1 | CSAQAGGTGELFF | TGCAGCGCTCAAGCAGGGGGCACCGGGGAGCTGTTTTTT